This TCR beta chain originates from a study of blood T cell repertoires in COVID-19. Original data processing: Amplification with reference gene primers provided the estimates of nucleated cell counts. Here immunoSEQ multiplex PCR was the method, and the copy in TCRdb shows in-frame clones only, minus some. V and J calls and clone size are as listed in that table; D and trimming were resolved from the DNA. The sample has 52,000 or so clones, approximately 84% seen once; the top ten hold 13% to 15%. CDR1 is MNHNS and CDR2 is SASEGT in the germline V gene. The CDR3 is 15 residues long. V was shortened by 3 bases and J by 4 bases, with 12 bases between the two germline ends.

The chain joins TRBV6-1 to TRBJ2-2; a weak D match, TRBD1 (5 bases). This clonotype originated in a human donor in a cohort sampled during active COVID-19. The specimen sequenced was peripheral blood. The DNA for the CDR3 is TGTGCCAGCAGTGATAAAGGGGTCGGCACCGGGGAGCTGTTTTTT. Translating it yields CASSDKGVGTGELFF.